Listed below are T cell receptor beta chains from one sample, sequenced in a study of vaccination effects on CD4 cells after COVID-19. The assay was immunoSEQ multiplex PCR, and TCRdb's table has in-frame clones only and misses some. The data show about 73,000 clones, 65% to 80% seen once. Their recognized antigens are unknown. Sequenced material: CD4+ T cells from PBMCs cultured with HCoV-NL63 spike peptides, taken before COVID-19 vaccination. These receptors originate from a human donor who received a COVID-19 vaccine. Each CDR3 is given with its conserved first and last residue. D genes are given only for firm matches. Not all rows give a size; the values are once, few, many and, for expanded clones, a class.

j_gene: TRBJ2-1; v_gene: TRBV5-1; abundance: .; d_gene: TRBD1; CDR3nt: TGCGCCAGCAGCACCGACGGGACAGGGTCCTACAATGAGCAGTTCTTC; CDR3aa: CASSTDGTGSYNEQFF
j_gene: TRBJ2-5; v_gene: TRBV6-5; abundance: .; d_gene: .; CDR3nt: TGTGCCAGCAGTCCAGAGCGGGAGACCCAGTACTTC; CDR3aa: CASSPERETQYF
j_gene: TRBJ2-6; v_gene: TRBV29-1; abundance: .; d_gene: .; CDR3nt: TGCAGCGTTGAAGAAACAGGACACTTCTCTGGGGCCAACGTCCTGACTTTC; CDR3aa: CSVEETGHFSGANVLTF
j_gene: TRBJ2-3; v_gene: TRBV2; abundance: .; d_gene: TRBD2; CDR3nt: TGTGCCAGCCGTCCTAGCGGGGGTCCGACAGATACGCAGTATTTT; CDR3aa: CASRPSGGPTDTQYF
j_gene: TRBJ1-4; v_gene: TRBV19; abundance: .; d_gene: .; CDR3nt: TGTGCCAGTAGTGAGCTACAGGGTGTTACTGAAAAACTGTTTTTT; CDR3aa: CASSELQGVTEKLFF
j_gene: TRBJ1-1; v_gene: TRBV30; abundance: .; d_gene: TRBD1; CDR3nt: TGTGCCTGGACAGACAGGGAGGGAGTTCTGAACACTGAAGCTTTCTTT; CDR3aa: CAWTDREGVLNTEAFF
j_gene: TRBJ1-1; v_gene: TRBV4-3; abundance: .; d_gene: TRBD1; CDR3nt: TGCGCCAGCAGCCAAGATAACAGGGGGGACACTGAAGCTTTCTTT; CDR3aa: CASSQDNRGDTEAFF
j_gene: TRBJ2-1; v_gene: TRBV6-1; abundance: .; d_gene: .; CDR3nt: TGTGCCAGCAGGTCACTACAGGGAAATTACAATGAGCAGTTCTTC; CDR3aa: CASRSLQGNYNEQFF
j_gene: TRBJ2-5; v_gene: TRBV6-5; abundance: .; d_gene: .; CDR3nt: TGTGCCAGCAAGGTCGGCAGATCGATAGAGACCCAGTACTTC; CDR3aa: CASKVGRSIETQYF
j_gene: TRBJ1-2; v_gene: TRBV5-1; abundance: .; d_gene: .; CDR3nt: TGCGCCAGCAGCAAGGACAGAAACTATGGCTACACCTTC; CDR3aa: CASSKDRNYGYTF
j_gene: TRBJ2-1; v_gene: TRBV5-1; abundance: .; d_gene: TRBD2; CDR3nt: TGCGCCAGTAGTTCCTCGGGACTAGCGATATGGACCTACAATGAGCAGTTCTTC; CDR3aa: CASSSSGLAIWTYNEQFF
j_gene: TRBJ2-5; v_gene: TRBV2; abundance: .; d_gene: TRBD2; CDR3nt: TGTGCCCTAGGAGGCGGGGGGGCGGAGACCCAGTACTTC; CDR3aa: CALGGGGAETQYF
j_gene: TRBJ2-5; v_gene: TRBV6-5; abundance: few; d_gene: .; CDR3nt: TGTGCCAGCATTCATCCAGCTAAAGAGACCCAGTACTTC; CDR3aa: CASIHPAKETQYF
j_gene: TRBJ1-2; v_gene: TRBV5-4; abundance: .; d_gene: .; CDR3nt: TGTGCCAGCAGCTCGCTCGGGGGATACTATGGCTACACCTTC; CDR3aa: CASSSLGGYYGYTF
j_gene: TRBJ2-2; v_gene: TRBV6-5; abundance: .; d_gene: .; CDR3nt: TGTGCCAGCAGGCCTCTTACCGGGGAGCTGTTTTTT; CDR3aa: CASRPLTGELFF
j_gene: TRBJ1-1; v_gene: TRBV7-2; abundance: .; d_gene: TRBD1; CDR3nt: TGTGCCAGCAGCTTAACAGGGGGCTCCCGCACTGAAGCTTTCTTT; CDR3aa: CASSLTGGSRTEAFF
j_gene: TRBJ2-5; v_gene: TRBV7-9; abundance: few; d_gene: .; CDR3nt: TGTGCCAGCAGCTTAGTAATAGAGCAAGAGACCCAGTACTTC; CDR3aa: CASSLVIEQETQYF
j_gene: TRBJ1-1; v_gene: TRBV7-9; abundance: .; d_gene: .; CDR3nt: TGTGCCAGCAGCTTATCCCTGGGGGTCGGTACTGAAGCTTTCTTT; CDR3aa: CASSLSLGVGTEAFF
j_gene: TRBJ2-2; v_gene: TRBV19; abundance: .; d_gene: .; CDR3nt: TGTGCCAGTAGAGACAGTTCTGGTGTCGGGGAGCTGTTTTTT; CDR3aa: CASRDSSGVGELFF
j_gene: TRBJ2-6; v_gene: TRBV6-6; abundance: .; d_gene: .; CDR3nt: TGTGCCAGCAGTCGGGACTTCATACCCTCTGGGGCCAACGTCCTGACTTTC; CDR3aa: CASSRDFIPSGANVLTF
j_gene: TRBJ2-2; v_gene: TRBV2; abundance: few; d_gene: .; CDR3nt: TGTGCCAGCAGTCCCTGGGACACCTCGAACACCGGGGAGCTGTTTTTT; CDR3aa: CASSPWDTSNTGELFF
j_gene: TRBJ2-3; v_gene: TRBV5-1; abundance: .; d_gene: TRBD2; CDR3nt: TGCGCCAGCAGCTTATTCTCCCGGGGGGGCCCCCCAGATACGCAGTATTTT; CDR3aa: CASSLFSRGGPPDTQYF
j_gene: TRBJ2-2; v_gene: TRBV27; abundance: .; d_gene: .; CDR3nt: TGTGCCAGCAGTTTATGGGGGACCGGGGAGCTGTTTTTT; CDR3aa: CASSLWGTGELFF
j_gene: TRBJ1-4; v_gene: TRBV2; abundance: .; d_gene: .; CDR3nt: TGTGCCAGCACCAGGGGTAATGAAAAACTGTTTTTT; CDR3aa: CASTRGNEKLFF
j_gene: TRBJ1-5; v_gene: TRBV21-1; abundance: .; d_gene: .; CDR3nt: TGTGCCAGCACCCGGGAGGGCAGCAATCAGCCCCAGCATTTT; CDR3aa: CASTREGSNQPQHF
j_gene: TRBJ2-1; v_gene: TRBV14; abundance: .; d_gene: .; CDR3nt: TGTGCCAGCAGCCAAAGAGGGGGTTTTGAGCAGTTCTTC; CDR3aa: CASSQRGGFEQFF
j_gene: TRBJ2-3; v_gene: TRBV6-5; abundance: .; d_gene: .; CDR3nt: TGTGCCAGCAGTTACGGTCAGGGCCGATGGGATACGCAGTATTTT; CDR3aa: CASSYGQGRWDTQYF
j_gene: TRBJ2-5; v_gene: TRBV24-1; abundance: .; d_gene: TRBD2; CDR3nt: TGTGCCACCAGTGATTTACCGACTAGCGGGGGGAACCAAGAGACCCAGTACTTC; CDR3aa: CATSDLPTSGGNQETQYF
j_gene: TRBJ1-2; v_gene: TRBV5-1; abundance: few; d_gene: TRBD1; CDR3nt: TGCGCCAGCAGCATCCGGACAGGAGACGGCTACACCTTC; CDR3aa: CASSIRTGDGYTF
j_gene: TRBJ1-4; v_gene: TRBV5-1; abundance: .; d_gene: .; CDR3nt: TGCGCCAGCAGCTTGTTTTCCACCAGGCTGACTAATGAAAAACTGTTTTTT; CDR3aa: CASSLFSTRLTNEKLFF
j_gene: TRBJ1-1; v_gene: TRBV6-5; abundance: .; d_gene: TRBD1; CDR3nt: TGTGCCAGCAATCTGGCAGGGGGGTCTGAAGCTTTCTTT; CDR3aa: CASNLAGGSEAFF
j_gene: TRBJ2-5; v_gene: TRBV7-3; abundance: .; d_gene: .; CDR3nt: TGTGCCAGCAGCCCCGAAGGGGGGCGAGAGACCCAGTACTTC; CDR3aa: CASSPEGGRETQYF
j_gene: TRBJ1-4; v_gene: TRBV11-2; abundance: once; d_gene: TRBD1; CDR3nt: TGTGCCAGCAGCTTTCCACCCGGGACAGGGGAAGAAAAACTGTTTTTT; CDR3aa: CASSFPPGTGEEKLFF
j_gene: TRBJ1-2; v_gene: TRBV29-1; abundance: .; d_gene: TRBD1; CDR3nt: TGCAGCGTTGACCCCCGGGAGGGGGCCTATTTAGGCTACACCTTC; CDR3aa: CSVDPREGAYLGYTF
j_gene: TRBJ2-2; v_gene: TRBV3-1/TRBV3-2; abundance: .; d_gene: .; CDR3nt: TGTGCCAGCAGCCGACGGCTCGGGGAGCTGTTTTTT; CDR3aa: CASSRRLGELFF
j_gene: TRBJ1-5; v_gene: TRBV9; abundance: .; d_gene: .; CDR3nt: TGTGCCAGCAGCGCCCGGGACGGCTGGGGGCAGCCCCAGCATTTT; CDR3aa: CASSARDGWGQPQHF
j_gene: TRBJ2-2; v_gene: TRBV11-3; abundance: .; d_gene: .; CDR3nt: TGTGCCAGCAGCTTAGAGGGGGAGGACACCGGGGAGCTGTTTTTT; CDR3aa: CASSLEGEDTGELFF
j_gene: TRBJ1-1; v_gene: TRBV11-2; abundance: .; d_gene: .; CDR3nt: TGTGCCAGCAGCGCGGGGCGTAAAACTGAAGCTTTCTTT; CDR3aa: CASSAGRKTEAFF
j_gene: TRBJ1-3; v_gene: TRBV4-1; abundance: .; d_gene: .; CDR3nt: TGCGCCAGCAGCGTGGACAACTCTGGAAACACCATATATTTT; CDR3aa: CASSVDNSGNTIYF
j_gene: TRBJ2-5; v_gene: TRBV24-1; abundance: .; d_gene: TRBD1; CDR3nt: TGTGCCACCAGTGAAGGGACAGGCCCTGGGGAGACCCAGTACTTC; CDR3aa: CATSEGTGPGETQYF
j_gene: TRBJ1-6; v_gene: TRBV5-5; abundance: .; d_gene: .; CDR3nt: TGTGCCAGCAGCTTGCTGGACAGACTCTATAATTCACCCCTCCACTTT; CDR3aa: CASSLLDRLYNSPLHF
j_gene: TRBJ1-5; v_gene: TRBV24-1; abundance: .; d_gene: .; CDR3nt: TGTGCCACCAGTGATGCGGGTAGCAATCAGCCCCAGCATTTT; CDR3aa: CATSDAGSNQPQHF
j_gene: TRBJ2-3; v_gene: TRBV19; abundance: once; d_gene: .; CDR3nt: TGTGCCAGTAGTACTAGAACAGATACGCAGTATTTT; CDR3aa: CASSTRTDTQYF
j_gene: TRBJ1-5; v_gene: TRBV5-5; abundance: .; d_gene: .; CDR3nt: TGTGCCAGCAGCACCGGGACACTCGGTCAGCCCCAGCATTTT; CDR3aa: CASSTGTLGQPQHF
j_gene: TRBJ1-1; v_gene: TRBV2; abundance: .; d_gene: TRBD1; CDR3nt: TGTGCCAGCAGTGGACAGGGGGATGCGAACACTGAAGCTTTCTTT; CDR3aa: CASSGQGDANTEAFF
j_gene: TRBJ1-5; v_gene: TRBV28; abundance: .; d_gene: .; CDR3nt: TGTGCCAGCACTCATCCGCAGAATAGCAATCAGCCCCAGCATTTT; CDR3aa: CASTHPQNSNQPQHF
j_gene: TRBJ2-2; v_gene: TRBV30; abundance: .; d_gene: .; CDR3nt: TGTGCCTGGAGGCGGACGGGCGTGGTAGCCACCGGGGAGCTGTTTTTT; CDR3aa: CAWRRTGVVATGELFF
j_gene: TRBJ1-6; v_gene: TRBV2; abundance: .; d_gene: .; CDR3nt: TGTGCCAGCAGTCACCCTATTACAACAGGATACTCCTATAATTCACCCCTCCACTTT; CDR3aa: CASSHPITTGYSYNSPLHF
j_gene: TRBJ1-1; v_gene: TRBV5-1; abundance: .; d_gene: .; CDR3nt: TGCGCCAGCAGGGGTGTCCCTGACACTGAAGCTTTCTTT; CDR3aa: CASRGVPDTEAFF
j_gene: TRBJ1-1; v_gene: TRBV5-5; abundance: .; d_gene: .; CDR3nt: TGTGCCAGCAGCTTGGCCAGCGGGAACACTGAAGCTTTCTTT; CDR3aa: CASSLASGNTEAFF
j_gene: TRBJ2-3; v_gene: TRBV18; abundance: .; d_gene: .; CDR3nt: TGTGCCAGCTCACCTATTACAGATACGCAGTATTTT; CDR3aa: CASSPITDTQYF
j_gene: TRBJ1-5; v_gene: TRBV7-3; abundance: .; d_gene: TRBD1; CDR3nt: TGTGCCAGCAGCGCCAGGACAGGGCTAGGCAATCAGCCCCAGCATTTT; CDR3aa: CASSARTGLGNQPQHF
j_gene: TRBJ2-3; v_gene: TRBV5-5; abundance: few; d_gene: .; CDR3nt: TGTGCCAGCAGCTTCGCATCAGATACGCAGTATTTT; CDR3aa: CASSFASDTQYF
j_gene: TRBJ1-4; v_gene: TRBV5-1; abundance: .; d_gene: .; CDR3nt: TGCGCCAGCAGCCCTGGTCCTGCGGACTTAAGAAAACTGTTTTTT; CDR3aa: CASSPGPADLRKLFF
j_gene: TRBJ2-2; v_gene: TRBV5-4; abundance: .; d_gene: TRBD1; CDR3nt: TGTGCCAGCAGCTGGACGGGACAGGGGAATGCCGGGGAGCTGTTTTTT; CDR3aa: CASSWTGQGNAGELFF
j_gene: TRBJ2-3; v_gene: TRBV9; abundance: .; d_gene: TRBD2; CDR3nt: TGTGCCAGCAGCGTGGCTAGCGGGGGGGCAGATACGCAGTATTTT; CDR3aa: CASSVASGGADTQYF
j_gene: TRBJ2-2; v_gene: TRBV5-1; abundance: .; d_gene: .; CDR3nt: TGCGCCAGCAGCTTGAGCGACACAATGAACACCGGGGAGCTGTTTTTT; CDR3aa: CASSLSDTMNTGELFF